The source of this TCR beta chain is a study of blood T cell repertoires in COVID-19. Overall study context: Acute and convalescent COVID-19 specimens originated in the United States, Italy and Spain. Nucleic acid was either cDNA or gDNA, and it came from T cells, B-cell-depleted T cells, or PBMCs.

Per the authors' pipeline: Amplification with reference gene primers provided the estimates of nucleated cell counts. The table came from immunoSEQ multiplex PCR; TCRdb's copy has only in-frame clones and leaves some out. That table furnishes V, J and clone size, whereas the DNA furnished D and trimming. The table has roughly 300,000 clones, around 87% seen once. This CDR3 has 13 residues. Germline CDR1 reads MNHNY; CDR2 reads SVGAGI (reference sequence). V dropped 5 bases and J dropped 4 bases, with 11 bases sitting between them. The clonotype was recovered from a woman aged 45-60 years who had recovered from COVID-19. The specimen sequenced was peripheral blood. The chain employs TRBV6-6 and TRBJ2-5, with D possibly TRBD1 on 5 matching bases. CDR3: CASSNRQLETQYF. Here the CDR3 DNA reads TGTGCCAGCAGTAACCGACAGCTAGAGACCCAGTACTTC.